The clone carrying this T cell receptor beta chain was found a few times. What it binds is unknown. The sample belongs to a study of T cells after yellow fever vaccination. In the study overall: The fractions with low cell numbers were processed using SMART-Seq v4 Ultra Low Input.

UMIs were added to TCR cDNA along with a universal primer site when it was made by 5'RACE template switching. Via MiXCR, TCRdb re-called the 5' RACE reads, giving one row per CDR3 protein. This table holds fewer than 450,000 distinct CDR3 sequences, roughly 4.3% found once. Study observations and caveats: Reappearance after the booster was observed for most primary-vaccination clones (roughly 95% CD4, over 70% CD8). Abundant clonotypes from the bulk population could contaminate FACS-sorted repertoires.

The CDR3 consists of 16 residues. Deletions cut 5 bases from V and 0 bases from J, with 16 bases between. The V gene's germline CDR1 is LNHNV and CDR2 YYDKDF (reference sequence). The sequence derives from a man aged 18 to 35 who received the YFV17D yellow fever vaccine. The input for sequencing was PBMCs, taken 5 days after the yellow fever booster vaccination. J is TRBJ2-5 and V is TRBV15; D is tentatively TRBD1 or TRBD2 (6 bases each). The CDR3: CATSGGGGGDQETQYF. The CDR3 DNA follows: TGTGCCACCAGCGGGGGAGGAGGGGGAGACCAAGAGACCCAGTACTTC.